Listed below are T cell receptor beta chains from one sample, sequenced in a study of T cell repertoires in cytomegalovirus infection. TCRdb analysed the reads with MiXCR anew, one entry per CDR3 protein. Here the sample spans 150,000 to 200,000 distinct CDR3 sequences, roughly a fifth being singletons. Sequences were obtained from PBMCs. All receptors derive from a human donor in good health (CMV status not recorded). Some clones in this sample may be carry-over from other donors' samples. Each CDR3 is given with its conserved first and last residue. Fields, in order: V gene, D gene, clone size, J gene, CDR3 protein, CDR3 DNA. The D gene is left open where the match is weak. Rows may omit the clone size; those that give it use once, few, many or a size class.

v_call: TRBV14
d_call: TRBD1
clone_size: .
j_call: TRBJ1-1
cdr3_aa: CASRRQGAGPEAFF
cdr3_nt: TGTGCCAGCAGAAGACAGGGGGCAGGCCCTGAAGCTTTCTTT

v_call: TRBV19
d_call: TRBD1
clone_size: .
j_call: TRBJ1-3
cdr3_aa: CATGQYSGNTIYF
cdr3_nt: TGTGCCACGGGACAGTACTCTGGAAACACCATATATTTT

v_call: TRBV6-5
d_call: .
clone_size: many
j_call: TRBJ1-1
cdr3_aa: CASSYSLNTEAFF
cdr3_nt: TGTGCCAGCAGTTACTCTTTAAACACTGAAGCTTTCTTT

v_call: TRBV5-6
d_call: TRBD1
clone_size: .
j_call: TRBJ1-6
cdr3_aa: CASSAWDRAGSPLHF
cdr3_nt: TGTGCCAGCAGCGCCTGGGACAGGGCGGGATCACCCCTCCACTTT

v_call: TRBV15
d_call: TRBD2
clone_size: few
j_call: TRBJ2-4
cdr3_aa: CAVSSGGLDEGIQYF
cdr3_nt: TGTGCCGTGTCGAGCGGGGGCCTCGACGAAGGCATTCAGTACTTC

v_call: TRBV28
d_call: .
clone_size: .
j_call: TRBJ2-3
cdr3_aa: CASSLVPRDTSSTDTQYF
cdr3_nt: TGTGCCAGCAGTTTAGTTCCCCGGGACACATCTAGCACAGATACACAGTATTTT

v_call: TRBV4-2
d_call: .
clone_size: few
j_call: TRBJ2-5
cdr3_aa: CASSQVGVEKETQYF
cdr3_nt: TGTGCCAGCAGCCAAGTCGGGGTAGAAAAAGAGACCCAGTACTTC

v_call: TRBV7-9
d_call: TRBD1
clone_size: few
j_call: TRBJ1-5
cdr3_aa: CASSSDRVEGQPQHF
cdr3_nt: TGTGCCAGCAGCTCTGACAGGGTGGAGGGACAGCCCCAGCATTTT

v_call: TRBV28
d_call: .
clone_size: once
j_call: TRBJ1-2
cdr3_aa: CASSPNKDGYTF
cdr3_nt: TGTGCCAGCAGTCCCAACAAGGATGGCTACACCTTC

v_call: TRBV19
d_call: TRBD1
clone_size: .
j_call: TRBJ2-2
cdr3_aa: CASSMRAEGGVPPNTGELFF
cdr3_nt: TGTGCCAGTAGTATGCGCGCTGAAGGGGGCGTCCCCCCGAACACCGGGGAGCTGTTTTTT

v_call: TRBV15
d_call: TRBD2
clone_size: .
j_call: TRBJ2-7
cdr3_aa: CATSKSSGSSYEQYF
cdr3_nt: TGTGCCACCAGCAAGTCTAGCGGAAGCTCCTACGAGCAGTACTTC

v_call: TRBV12-3/TRBV12-4
d_call: .
clone_size: .
j_call: TRBJ1-5
cdr3_aa: CASSQQGGNQPQPF
cdr3_nt: TGTGCCAGCAGCCAACAGGGAGGCAATCAGCCCCAGCCTTTT

v_call: TRBV5-1
d_call: TRBD1
clone_size: .
j_call: TRBJ1-2
cdr3_aa: CASRPMTGGLANYGYTF
cdr3_nt: TGCGCCAGCCGCCCGATGACAGGGGGTCTAGCTAACTATGGCTACACCTTC

v_call: TRBV7-3
d_call: .
clone_size: few
j_call: TRBJ2-3
cdr3_aa: CASSPIHTTGSSTDTQYF
cdr3_nt: TGTGCCAGCAGCCCCATTCACACGACAGGTTCGAGCACAGATACGCAGTATTTT

v_call: TRBV7-8
d_call: .
clone_size: many
j_call: TRBJ1-5
cdr3_aa: CASSFAGQPQHF
cdr3_nt: TGTGCCAGCAGCTTTGCGGGTCAGCCCCAGCATTTT

v_call: TRBV11-2
d_call: TRBD2
clone_size: .
j_call: TRBJ2-2
cdr3_aa: CASSLGAGGPTTGELFF
cdr3_nt: TGTGCCAGCAGCTTAGGAGCGGGAGGGCCCACCACCGGGGAGCTGTTTTTT

v_call: TRBV6-6
d_call: TRBD2
clone_size: .
j_call: TRBJ2-2
cdr3_aa: CASSLGTSGGAVVGELFF
cdr3_nt: TGTGCCAGCAGTCTTGGGACTAGCGGGGGGGCCGTGGTCGGGGAGCTGTTTTTT

v_call: TRBV4-2
d_call: TRBD1
clone_size: few
j_call: TRBJ1-5
cdr3_aa: CASSQASGDSQPQHF
cdr3_nt: TGTGCCAGCAGCCAAGCATCCGGGGACAGTCAGCCCCAGCATTTT

v_call: TRBV4-1
d_call: .
clone_size: few
j_call: TRBJ1-1
cdr3_aa: CASSQDQAAGEAFF
cdr3_nt: TGCGCCAGCAGCCAAGATCAGGCAGCGGGTGAAGCTTTCTTT

v_call: TRBV5-1
d_call: .
clone_size: .
j_call: TRBJ1-2
cdr3_aa: CASSIPTSASGYTF
cdr3_nt: TGCGCCAGCAGCATCCCCACTTCTGCTTCGGGCTACACCTTC

v_call: TRBV11-3
d_call: .
clone_size: many
j_call: TRBJ1-2
cdr3_aa: CASSLSTEGYGYTF
cdr3_nt: TGTGCCAGCAGCTTATCGACAGAGGGCTATGGCTACACCTTC

v_call: TRBV7-2
d_call: .
clone_size: few
j_call: TRBJ1-2
cdr3_aa: CASSLGGRINYGYTF
cdr3_nt: TGTGCCAGCAGCTTAGGGGGCCGGATTAACTATGGCTACACCTTC

v_call: TRBV6-1
d_call: .
clone_size: many
j_call: TRBJ1-6
cdr3_aa: CASSDRTSPLHF
cdr3_nt: TGTGCCAGCAGTGATCGAACTTCACCCCTCCACTTT

v_call: TRBV6-5
d_call: TRBD1
clone_size: few
j_call: TRBJ2-7
cdr3_aa: CASKGGGHEQYF
cdr3_nt: TGTGCCAGCAAAGGGGGCGGCCACGAGCAGTACTTC

v_call: TRBV6-2/TRBV6-3
d_call: .
clone_size: few
j_call: TRBJ1-1
cdr3_aa: CASTVELNTEAFF
cdr3_nt: TGTGCCAGCACCGTGGAATTGAACACTGAAGCTTTCTTT

v_call: TRBV12-3/TRBV12-4
d_call: .
clone_size: .
j_call: TRBJ2-7
cdr3_aa: CASSFRLNEQYF
cdr3_nt: TGTGCCAGCAGTTTTCGGTTAAACGAGCAGTACTTC

v_call: TRBV28
d_call: .
clone_size: few
j_call: TRBJ2-4
cdr3_aa: CASVGSWRNIQYF
cdr3_nt: TGTGCCAGCGTGGGGAGTTGGAGAAACATTCAGTACTTC

v_call: TRBV18
d_call: .
clone_size: .
j_call: TRBJ1-5
cdr3_aa: CASSPGGASNQPQHF
cdr3_nt: TGTGCCAGCTCACCAGGGGGGGCGAGCAATCAGCCCCAGCATTTT

v_call: TRBV6-6
d_call: TRBD1
clone_size: many
j_call: TRBJ1-2
cdr3_aa: CASSYDRDGYGYTF
cdr3_nt: TGTGCCAGCAGTTACGACAGGGATGGCTATGGCTACACCTTC

v_call: TRBV6-5
d_call: TRBD2
clone_size: .
j_call: TRBJ2-1
cdr3_aa: CASSYSFTSGDAYNEQFF
cdr3_nt: TGTGCCAGCAGTTACTCCTTTACTAGCGGAGACGCCTACAATGAGCAGTTCTTC

v_call: TRBV28
d_call: .
clone_size: few
j_call: TRBJ2-5
cdr3_aa: CASSFGATGETQYF
cdr3_nt: TGTGCCAGCAGTTTCGGCGCTACCGGGGAGACCCAGTACTTC

v_call: TRBV7-2
d_call: .
clone_size: many
j_call: TRBJ1-1
cdr3_aa: CASSGREGPLNTEAFF
cdr3_nt: TGTGCCAGCAGCGGAAGAGAGGGACCGCTGAACACTGAAGCTTTCTTT

v_call: TRBV6-1
d_call: .
clone_size: .
j_call: TRBJ1-1
cdr3_aa: CASSRTAYTEAFF
cdr3_nt: TGTGCCAGCAGTAGGACAGCCTACACTGAAGCTTTCTTT